The rows below give T cell receptor beta chains drawn from one sample of a study of regulatory T cells in long-lasting Graves disease. TCRdb reprocessed the multiplex PCR reads with MiXCR, giving one entry per CDR3 protein. The sample shows 300,000 to 450,000 distinct CDR3 sequences, about 16% of them seen only once. Sequencing used peripheral blood mononuclear cells (PBMCs), obtained at new diagnosis, from a patient treated with antithyroid drugs. These receptors originate from a female donor with Graves disease. Each CDR3 is given with its conserved first and last residue. The D gene is left open where the match is weak. Clone size is stated in some rows and not others, as once, few, many or a class when expanded.

v_gene,d_gene,j_gene,abundance,CDR3aa,CDR3nt
TRBV12-3/TRBV12-4,TRBD1,TRBJ2-1,few,CVSSLALRGLYNEQFF,TGTGTCAGCAGTTTAGCGCTCAGGGGGCTATACAATGAGCAGTTCTTC
TRBV5-1,TRBD1,TRBJ1-1,many,CASSLRTGENTEAFF,TGCGCCAGCAGCTTGAGGACAGGGGAGAACACTGAAGCTTTCTTT
TRBV20-1,.,TRBJ2-3,many,CSAKVKDTQYF,TGCAGTGCTAAAGTTAAAGATACGCAGTATTTT
TRBV14,.,TRBJ1-2,few,CASSHIVPGYGYTF,TGTGCCAGCAGCCATATAGTCCCCGGCTATGGCTACACCTTC
TRBV7-3,TRBD2,TRBJ2-5,few,CASSLAGGPLETRYF,TGTGCCAGCAGCTTAGCGGGGGGGCCGCTAGAGACCCGGTACTTC
TRBV27,TRBD1,TRBJ2-5,many,CASSSHHRQGYQETQYF,TGTGCCAGCAGTTCACATCACAGACAGGGGTACCAAGAGACCCAGTACTTC
TRBV19,.,TRBJ1-1,many,CASSMRSRNTEAFF,TGTGCCAGTAGTATGAGAAGCCGAAACACTGAAGCTTTCTTT
TRBV9,.,TRBJ1-4,many,CASSVGGTRYSATNEKLFF,TGTGCCAGCAGCGTAGGGGGGACCCGGTACTCTGCAACTAATGAAAAACTGTTTTTT
TRBV20-1,.,TRBJ1-2,few,CSARGLGGDTYGYTF,TGCAGTGCTAGAGGTCTGGGGGGGGACACCTATGGCTACACCTTC
TRBV7-9,.,TRBJ1-2,many,CASSLVPGRYGYTF,TGTGCCAGCAGCTTAGTTCCAGGGCGCTATGGCTACACCTTC
TRBV29-1,.,TRBJ2-5,.,CSVVSGRVETQYF,TGCAGCGTTGTAAGCGGCAGGGTCGAGACCCAGTACTTC
TRBV6-9,TRBD1,TRBJ1-1,many,CASSYGIFETGDFGNTEAFF,TGTGCCAGCAGTTACGGAATCTTTGAGACAGGGGACTTCGGGAACACTGAAGCTTTCTTT